The 17 T cell receptor beta chains below were found in one sample sequenced in a study of blood T cell repertoires in COVID-19. Sequencing was performed with immunoSEQ multiplex PCR; in TCRdb, only in-frame clones are kept and a portion is missing. The data hold about 170,000 clones, with approximately 79% observed a single time. Source material: PBMCs or T cells enriched from blood (not recorded which). The origin of the receptors is a woman in her 70s in a cohort exposed to, infected with or recovered from COVID-19 (not recorded which).

The chain employs TRBV5-4 and TRBJ1-2; 8 bases map to TRBD1. This CDR3 has 12 residues. Germline lookup yields CDR1 SGHNT and CDR2 YYREEE (reference sequence). With 4 bases clipped from V and 13 bases from J, the junction kept 9 bases outside the gene matches. This chain's CDR3 is CASSASTGVLTF. For the CDR3, the DNA is TGTGCCAGCAGCGCATCGACAGGGGTCCTCACCTTC.

The genes are TRBV5-1 and TRBJ2-7, with TRBD2 matching over 7 bases. CDR1 is SGHRS, CDR2 YFSETQ, per germline. J lost 4 bases, V lost 4 bases, and 2 bases had no gene match. The CDR3 length is 12 residues. CDR3 loop: CASSPAGYEQYF. The CDR3, as DNA: TGCGCCAGCAGCCCAGCGGGATACGAGCAGTACTTC. Looking up the rest from reference TRBV5-1 and TRBJ2-7 gives the full variable domain: KAGVTQTPRYLIKTRGQQVTLSCSPISGHRSVSWYQQTPGQGLQFLFEYFSETQRNKGNFPGRFSGRQFSNSRSEMNVSTLELGDSALYLCASSPAGYEQYFGPGTRLTVT.

In nucleotides, the CDR3 is TGTGCCAGCTCACCTGGACAGCAAGAGACCCAGTACTTC. Protein product: CASSPGQQETQYF. The V and J genes are TRBV18 and TRBJ2-5; D is perhaps TRBD1 (6 bases). This CDR3 region has 13 residues. Per the germline V gene, CDR1 is KGHSH and CDR2 is LQKENI. V dropped 3 bases and J dropped 2 bases, with 7 bases sitting between them. Full variable domain (outside the CDR3, taken from reference TRBV18 and TRBJ2-5): NAGVMQNPRHLVRRRGQEARLRCSPMKGHSHVYWYRQLPEEGLKFMVYLQKENIIDESGMPKERFSAEFPKEGPSILRIQQVVRGDSAAYFCASSPGQQETQYFGPGTRLLVL.

The chain combines TRBV28 with TRBJ1-2; possible D gene TRBD1, 6 bases. The CDR3 contains 14 residues. Germline assignment: CDR1 MDHEN and CDR2 SYDVKM. Deletions cut 5 bases from V and 4 bases from J, with 14 bases between. The CDR3: CASSLDSVLYGYTF. In DNA form, the CDR3 reads TGTGCCAGCAGTCTGGACAGTGTACTCTATGGCTACACCTTC.

The rearrangement links TRBV18 to TRBJ2-1; 9 nucleotides align to TRBD2. In germline, CDR1 is KGHSH, CDR2 LQKENI. CDR3 size: 14 residues. The V gene end was trimmed by 3 bases and the J gene end by 5 bases; junction bases not matched to a gene: 2. CDR3 sequence (DNA): TGTGCCAGCTCACCGACTAGCGGAGACAATGAGCAGTTCTTC. Amino acids: CASSPTSGDNEQFF.

V is TRBV3-1 (or the pseudogene TRBV3-2) and J is TRBJ2-7; 13 bases align to TRBD2. CDR3 length: 16 amino acids. The V gene's germline CDR1 is LGHDT and CDR2 YNNKEL (reference sequence). Trimming removed 5 bases from V and 6 bases from J; junction bases left unmatched: 10. The chain's CDR3 is CASSAPGLAGVGEQYF. The CDR3 nucleotides read TGTGCCAGCAGCGCCCCCGGACTAGCGGGAGTGGGCGAGCAGTACTTC.

In its sample, this clone was seen once. One end of the junction fails to match germline, which may point to a read error. V and J are TRBV7-7 and TRBJ2-5, with 13 bases that match TRBD2. The CDR3 is 16 residues long. Germline CDR1 and CDR2: SSHAT and FNYEAQ (reference sequence). The CDR3 bases are TGTGCTAGCAGCTTCGGACTAGCGGGAGATAGGGAGACCCAGTACTTC. This gives the protein CASSFGLAGDRETQYF. Combining the CDR3 with reference TRBV7-7 and TRBJ2-5 gives the whole variable domain GAGVSQSPRYKVTKRGQDVTLRCDPISSHATLYWYQQALGQGPEFLTYFNYEAQPDKSGLPSDRFSAERPEGSISTLTIQRTEQRDSAMYRCASSFGLAGDRETQYFGPGTRLLVL.

This sequence joins TRBV10-3 and TRBJ1-5; a weak D match, TRBD1 (6 bases). The CDR3 consists of 14 residues. V was cut by 6 bases and J by 5 bases, with 14 bases left in between. The germline V gene encodes CDR1 ENHRY and CDR2 SYGVKD. The DNA for the CDR3 is TGTGCCATCAGCGAAGGGGGAACGGATCAGCCCCAGCATTTT. It yields the protein CAISEGGTDQPQHF.

The rearrangement uses TRBV24-1 and TRBJ2-5; unclear D gene. Germline-derived CDR1 and CDR2 are KGHDR and SFDVKD. Trimming removed 3 bases at V and 5 bases at J, with 3 bases between. The CDR3 extends over 11 amino acids. CDR3 protein: CATSDLETQYF. The DNA of the CDR3 is TGTGCCACCAGTGATCTTGAGACCCAGTACTTC.

V gene TRBV7-3 combines with J gene TRBJ2-2; no clear D gene. Trimming shortened V by 1 base and J by 7 bases, and 10 bases separated the two germline ends. Per germline, CDR1 SGHTA and CDR2 FQGTGA. The CDR3 spans 14 residues. The CDR3 coding sequence is TGTGCCAGCAGCTTAAGACTCTTCGACGGGGAGCTGTTTTTT. Its protein is CASSLRLFDGELFF.

The rearrangement joins TRBV7-6 to TRBJ1-4; D is uncertain. The CDR3 runs 14 residues. Trimming removed 3 bases at V and 0 bases at J, with 5 bases between. Germline CDR1 and CDR2: SGHVS and FNYEAQ. The chain's CDR3 is CASSLSATNEKLFF. Written as DNA, the CDR3 is TGTGCCAGCAGCTTGTCAGCAACTAATGAAAAACTGTTTTTT.

The chain couples TRBV4-1 to TRBJ2-7; a weak D match, TRBD2 (5 bases). Germline CDR1 and CDR2: MGHRA and YSYEKL. There are 18 residues in the CDR3. The ends were cut back, 0 bases at V and 6 bases at J, with 24 bases in the middle. The chain's CDR3 is CASSQDSLQGLYRGEQYF. The CDR3 nucleotides are TGCGCCAGCAGCCAAGATAGTCTTCAAGGCCTCTATCGGGGCGAGCAGTACTTC.

V and J are TRBV30 and TRBJ1-4, with D possibly TRBD1 on 5 matching bases. Trimming took off 0 bases at V and 6 bases at J, with 8 bases between the two ends. The CDR3 runs to 13 residues. The V gene's germline CDR1 is GTSNPN and CDR2 SVGIG (reference sequence). CDR3 coding DNA: TGTGCCTGGAGTGTCCAGGGCGATGAAAAACTGTTTTTT. Translated: CAWSVQGDEKLFF.

This chain joins TRBV28 and TRBJ1-5; TRBD1 matches 7 bases. V shed 6 bases and J 3 bases; nucleotides not matched to a gene: 11. The CDR3 length is 16 residues. CDR1 and CDR2 (germline): MDHEN, SYDVKM. This CDR3 reads CASSKNSGQNNQPQHF. The DNA for the CDR3 is TGTGCCAGCAGCAAAAATTCGGGACAGAACAATCAGCCCCAGCATTTT.

This chain uses TRBV12-3 or TRBV12-4 with TRBJ1-6; possible D gene TRBD1, 5 bases. The CDR3 has 13 amino acids. Trimming removed 6 bases at V and 8 bases at J, with 11 bases between. As DNA, the CDR3 is TGTGCCAGCAGGGACAATAACGATTCACCCCTCCACTTT. It codes for CASRDNNDSPLHF.

This chain uses TRBV3-1 (or the pseudogene TRBV3-2) with TRBJ2-7, with TRBD2 identical over 9 bases. Germline values: CDR1 LGHDT, CDR2 YNNKEL (reference sequence). The CDR3 has 15 amino acids. Germline trimming cut 5 bases from V and 3 bases from J; bases unmatched to any gene: 8. The CDR3 coding sequence is TGTGCCAGCAGCGAAGGACTAGCGAGAGTCTACGAGCAGTACTTC. The encoded protein is CASSEGLARVYEQYF.

This clone occurred a few times. This sequence joins TRBV28 and TRBJ2-7; D may be TRBD1 (6 bases). The CDR3 has 14 residues. V was clipped by 8 bases and J by 1 base, with 15 bases between them. Germline CDR1 reads MDHEN; CDR2 reads SYDVKM. In DNA, the CDR3 is TGTGCCAGCCTGAGCCCGACAGGTTCCTACGAGCAGTACTTC. Its translation is CASLSPTGSYEQYF.